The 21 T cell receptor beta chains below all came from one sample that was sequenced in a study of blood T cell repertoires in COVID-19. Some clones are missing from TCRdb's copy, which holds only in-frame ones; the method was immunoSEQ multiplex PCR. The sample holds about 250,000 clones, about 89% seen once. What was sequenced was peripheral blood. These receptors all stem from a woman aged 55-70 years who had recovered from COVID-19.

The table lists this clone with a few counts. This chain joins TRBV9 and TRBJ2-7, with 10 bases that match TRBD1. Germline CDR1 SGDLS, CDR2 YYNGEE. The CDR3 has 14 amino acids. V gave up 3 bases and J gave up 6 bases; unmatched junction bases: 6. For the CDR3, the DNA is TGTGCCAGCAGCGGAACCGGGACAGGGGCCGAGCAGTACTTC. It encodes CASSGTGTGAEQYF.

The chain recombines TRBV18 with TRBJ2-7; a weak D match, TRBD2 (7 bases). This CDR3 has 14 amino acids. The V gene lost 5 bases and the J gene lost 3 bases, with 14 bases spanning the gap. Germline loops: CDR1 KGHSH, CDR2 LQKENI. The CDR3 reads CASSTSGGDYEQYF. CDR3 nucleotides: TGTGCCAGCTCAACCTCGGGGGGCGACTACGAGCAGTACTTC.

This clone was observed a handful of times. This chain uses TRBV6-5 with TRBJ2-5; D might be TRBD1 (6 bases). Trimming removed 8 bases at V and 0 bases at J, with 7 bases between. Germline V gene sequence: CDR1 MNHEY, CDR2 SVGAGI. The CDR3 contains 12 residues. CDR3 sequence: CASSGDQETQYF. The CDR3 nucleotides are TGTGCCAGCTCAGGGGACCAAGAGACCCAGTACTTC.

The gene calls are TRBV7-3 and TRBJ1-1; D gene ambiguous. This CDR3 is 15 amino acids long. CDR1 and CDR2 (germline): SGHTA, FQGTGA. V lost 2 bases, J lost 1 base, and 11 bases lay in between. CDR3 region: CASSLGKAGNTEAFF. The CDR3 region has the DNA TGTGCCAGCAGCTTAGGAAAGGCAGGGAACACTGAAGCTTTCTTT. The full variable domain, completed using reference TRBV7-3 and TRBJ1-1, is GAGVSQTPSNKVTEKGKYVELRCDPISGHTALYWYRQSLGQGPEFLIYFQGTGAADDSGLPNDRFFAVRPEGSVSTLKIQRTERGDSAVYLCASSLGKAGNTEAFFGQGTRLTVV.

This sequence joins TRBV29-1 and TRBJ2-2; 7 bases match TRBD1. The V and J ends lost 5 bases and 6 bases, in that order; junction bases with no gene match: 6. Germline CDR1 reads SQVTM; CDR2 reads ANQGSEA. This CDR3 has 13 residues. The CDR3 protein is CSVILTGSGELFF. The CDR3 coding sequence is TGCAGCGTTATCCTGACAGGGTCCGGGGAGCTGTTTTTT.

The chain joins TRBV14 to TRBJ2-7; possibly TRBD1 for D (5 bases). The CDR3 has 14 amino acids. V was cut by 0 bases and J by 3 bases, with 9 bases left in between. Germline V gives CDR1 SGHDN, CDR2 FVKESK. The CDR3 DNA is TGTGCCAGCAGCCAAGAGGGGCAGTTCTACGAGCAGTACTTC. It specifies CASSQEGQFYEQYF.

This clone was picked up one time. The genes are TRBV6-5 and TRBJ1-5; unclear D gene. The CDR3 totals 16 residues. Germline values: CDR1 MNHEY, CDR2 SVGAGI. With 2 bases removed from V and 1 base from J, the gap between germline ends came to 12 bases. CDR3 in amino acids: CASSYKEPRSNQPQHF. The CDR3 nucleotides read TGTGCCAGCAGTTACAAGGAGCCACGGAGCAATCAGCCCCAGCATTTT.

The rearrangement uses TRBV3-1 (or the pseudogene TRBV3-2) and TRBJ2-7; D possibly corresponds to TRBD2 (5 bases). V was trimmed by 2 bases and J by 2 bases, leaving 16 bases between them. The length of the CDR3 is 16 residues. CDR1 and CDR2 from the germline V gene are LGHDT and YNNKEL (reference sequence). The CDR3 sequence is CASSQLDWSVPYEQYF. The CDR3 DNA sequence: TGTGCCAGCAGCCAACTGGACTGGTCCGTGCCCTACGAGCAGTACTTC.

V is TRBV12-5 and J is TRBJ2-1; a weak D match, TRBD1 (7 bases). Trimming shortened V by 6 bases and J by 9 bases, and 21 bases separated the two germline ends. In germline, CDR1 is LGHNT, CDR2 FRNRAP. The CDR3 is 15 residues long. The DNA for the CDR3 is TGTGCTAGTGGGCGACATAAGGTGCAGGGGGGTGAGCAGTTCTTC. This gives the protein CASGRHKVQGGEQFF.

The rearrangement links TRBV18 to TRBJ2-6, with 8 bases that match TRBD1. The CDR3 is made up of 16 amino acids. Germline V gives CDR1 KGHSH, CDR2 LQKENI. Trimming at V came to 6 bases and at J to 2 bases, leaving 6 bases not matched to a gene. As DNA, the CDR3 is TGTGCCAGCTCGAGGGACAGGTACACTGGGGCCAACGTCCTGACTTTC. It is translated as CASSRDRYTGANVLTF.

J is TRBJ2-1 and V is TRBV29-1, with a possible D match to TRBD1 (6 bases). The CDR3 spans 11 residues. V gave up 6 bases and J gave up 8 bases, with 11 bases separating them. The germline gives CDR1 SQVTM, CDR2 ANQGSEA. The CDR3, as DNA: TGCAGCGTCGACCCAGGGGATGAGCAGTTCTTC. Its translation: CSVDPGDEQFF.

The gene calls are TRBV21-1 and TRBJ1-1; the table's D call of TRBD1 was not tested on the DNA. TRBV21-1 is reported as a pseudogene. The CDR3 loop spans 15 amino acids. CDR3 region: CASSFRTGSVTEAFF. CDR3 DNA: TGTGCCAGCAGCTTCCGGACAGGGAGTGTCACTGAAGCTTTCTTT.

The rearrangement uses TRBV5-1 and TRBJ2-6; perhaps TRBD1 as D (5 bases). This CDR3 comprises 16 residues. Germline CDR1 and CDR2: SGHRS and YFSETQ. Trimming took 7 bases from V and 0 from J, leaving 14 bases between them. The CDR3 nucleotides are TGCGCCAGCTCCTACGAAGGACACTCTGGGGCCAACGTCCTGACTTTC. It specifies CASSYEGHSGANVLTF.

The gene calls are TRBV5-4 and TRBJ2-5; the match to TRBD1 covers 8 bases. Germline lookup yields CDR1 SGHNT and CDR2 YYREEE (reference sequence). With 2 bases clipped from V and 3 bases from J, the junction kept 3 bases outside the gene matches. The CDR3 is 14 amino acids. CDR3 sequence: CASSLIQGEETQYF. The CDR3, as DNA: TGTGCCAGCAGCTTAATACAGGGGGAAGAGACCCAGTACTTC.

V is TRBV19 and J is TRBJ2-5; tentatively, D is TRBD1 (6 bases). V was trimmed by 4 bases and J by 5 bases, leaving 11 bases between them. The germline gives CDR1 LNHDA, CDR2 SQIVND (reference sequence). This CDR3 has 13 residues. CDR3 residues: CASSRGRGETQYF. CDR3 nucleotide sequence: TGTGCCAGTAGTAGAGGCAGGGGTGAGACCCAGTACTTC.

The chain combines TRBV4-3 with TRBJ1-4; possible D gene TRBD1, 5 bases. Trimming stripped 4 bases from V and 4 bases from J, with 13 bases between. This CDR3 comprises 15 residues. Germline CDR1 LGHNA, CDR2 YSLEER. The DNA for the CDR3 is TGCGCCAGCAGCCGCGTCCCGGGGGTTAATGAAAAACTGTTTTTT. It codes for CASSRVPGVNEKLFF.

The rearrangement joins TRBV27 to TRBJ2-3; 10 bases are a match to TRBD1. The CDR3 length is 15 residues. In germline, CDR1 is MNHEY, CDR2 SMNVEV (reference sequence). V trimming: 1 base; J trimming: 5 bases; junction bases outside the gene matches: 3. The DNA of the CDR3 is TGTGCCAGCAGTTTATGGGACAGGGGCCAAGATACGCAGTATTTT. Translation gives CASSLWDRGQDTQYF.

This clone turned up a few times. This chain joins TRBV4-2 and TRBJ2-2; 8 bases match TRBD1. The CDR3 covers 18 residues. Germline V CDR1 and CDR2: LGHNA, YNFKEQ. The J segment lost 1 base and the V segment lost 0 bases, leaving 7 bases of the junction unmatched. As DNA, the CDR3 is TGTGCCAGCAGCCAAGATAGAGTAGGGACAGGGAACACCGGGGAGCTGTTTTTT. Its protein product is CASSQDRVGTGNTGELFF.

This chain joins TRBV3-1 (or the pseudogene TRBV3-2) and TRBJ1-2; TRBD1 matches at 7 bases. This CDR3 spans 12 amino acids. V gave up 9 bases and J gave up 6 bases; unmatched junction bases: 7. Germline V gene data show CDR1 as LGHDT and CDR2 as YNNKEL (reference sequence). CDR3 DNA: TGTGCCAGTATATCGGGACAGCATGGCTACACCTTC. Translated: CASISGQHGYTF.

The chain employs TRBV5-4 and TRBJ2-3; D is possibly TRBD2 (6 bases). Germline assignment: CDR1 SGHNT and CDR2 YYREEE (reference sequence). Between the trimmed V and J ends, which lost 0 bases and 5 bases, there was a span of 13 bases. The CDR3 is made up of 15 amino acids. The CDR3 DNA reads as TGTGCCAGCAGCTTGGGTGGGGGGTTTGTAGATACGCAGTATTTT. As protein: CASSLGGGFVDTQYF.

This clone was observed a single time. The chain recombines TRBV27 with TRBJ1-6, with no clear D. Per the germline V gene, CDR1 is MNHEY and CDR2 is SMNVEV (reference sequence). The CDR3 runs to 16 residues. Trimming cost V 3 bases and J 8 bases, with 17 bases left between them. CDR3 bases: TGTGCCAGCAGTTTGGCCTTGGTGACGACTCATTCACCCCTCCACTTT. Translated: CASSLALVTTHSPLHF.